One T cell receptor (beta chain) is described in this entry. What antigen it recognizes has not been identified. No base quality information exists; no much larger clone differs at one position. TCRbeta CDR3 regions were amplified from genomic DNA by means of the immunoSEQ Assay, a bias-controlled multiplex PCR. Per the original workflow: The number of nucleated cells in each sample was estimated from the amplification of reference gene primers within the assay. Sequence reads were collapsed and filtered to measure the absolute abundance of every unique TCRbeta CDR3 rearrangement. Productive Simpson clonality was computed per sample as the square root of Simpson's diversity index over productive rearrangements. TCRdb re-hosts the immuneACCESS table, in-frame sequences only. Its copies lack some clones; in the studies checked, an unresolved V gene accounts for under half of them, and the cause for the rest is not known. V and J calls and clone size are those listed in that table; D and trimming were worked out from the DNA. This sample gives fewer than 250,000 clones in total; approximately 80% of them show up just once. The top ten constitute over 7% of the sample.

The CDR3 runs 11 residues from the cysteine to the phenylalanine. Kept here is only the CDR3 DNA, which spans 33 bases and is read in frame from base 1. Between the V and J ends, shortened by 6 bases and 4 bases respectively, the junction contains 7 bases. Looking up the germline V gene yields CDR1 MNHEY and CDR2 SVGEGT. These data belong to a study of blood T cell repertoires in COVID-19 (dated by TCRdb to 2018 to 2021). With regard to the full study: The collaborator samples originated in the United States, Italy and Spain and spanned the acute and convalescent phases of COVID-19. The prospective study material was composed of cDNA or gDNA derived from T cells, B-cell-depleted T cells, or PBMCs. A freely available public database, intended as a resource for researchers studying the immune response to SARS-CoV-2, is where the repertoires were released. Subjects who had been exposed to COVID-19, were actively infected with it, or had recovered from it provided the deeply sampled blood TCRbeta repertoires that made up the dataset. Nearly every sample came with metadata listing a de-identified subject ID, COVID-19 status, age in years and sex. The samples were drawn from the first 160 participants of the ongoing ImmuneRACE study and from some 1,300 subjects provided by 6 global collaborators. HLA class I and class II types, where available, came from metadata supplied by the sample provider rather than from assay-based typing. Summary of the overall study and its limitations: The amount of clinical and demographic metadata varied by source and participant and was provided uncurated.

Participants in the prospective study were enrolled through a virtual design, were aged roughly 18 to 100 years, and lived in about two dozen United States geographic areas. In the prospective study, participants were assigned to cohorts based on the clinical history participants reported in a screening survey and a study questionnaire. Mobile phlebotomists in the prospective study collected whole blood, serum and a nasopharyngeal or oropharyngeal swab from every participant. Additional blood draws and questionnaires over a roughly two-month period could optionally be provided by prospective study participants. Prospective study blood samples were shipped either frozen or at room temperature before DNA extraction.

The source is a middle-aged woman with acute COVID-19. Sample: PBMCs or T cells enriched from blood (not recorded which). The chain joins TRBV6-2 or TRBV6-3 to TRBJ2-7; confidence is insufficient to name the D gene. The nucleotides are TGTGCCAGCAGCCGAGATTACGAGCAGTACTTC. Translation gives CASSRDYEQYF.